A single sample is the source of the 25 T cell receptor beta chains below, sequenced in a study of CD8 T cells in ankylosing spondylitis. TCRdb re-called the 5' RACE reads with MiXCR, one entry per CDR3 protein. The data hold 250,000 to 400,000 distinct CDR3 sequences, with around 10% observed a single time. The sample consisted of blood, either unsorted or a sorted T cell fraction (not recorded which). These receptor sequences come from a female donor with ankylosing spondylitis or in good health (not recorded which).

The rearrangement uses TRBV3-1 and TRBJ2-2, with unresolved D. The CDR3 spans 13 residues. Trimming left V 1 base short and J 4 bases short, with 4 bases between. The germline V gene encodes CDR1 LGHDT and CDR2 YNNKEL (reference sequence). This CDR3 reads CASSQAVTGELFF. The CDR3 region has the DNA TGTGCCAGCAGCCAAGCAGTCACCGGGGAGCTGTTTTTT.

This clonotype was recorded many times. This chain links TRBV29-1 with TRBJ2-2; 8 positions agree with TRBD1. Germline assignment: CDR1 SQVTM and CDR2 ANQGSEA. The CDR3 is 13 residues long. V shed 6 bases, J shed 4 bases, and the junction held 4 bases outside the gene matches. The CDR3 is CSVTGVTTGELFF. CDR3 nucleotides: TGCAGCGTGACAGGGGTTACCACCGGGGAGCTGTTTTTT.

This clonotype was counted at least ten times. The chain couples TRBV6-5 to TRBJ2-7; 7 bases agree with TRBD2. The CDR3 is 13 amino acids. The ends lost 2 bases at V and 7 bases at J; junction bases unmatched: 5. Germline V CDR1 and CDR2: MNHEY, SVGAGI. CDR3 nucleotides: TGTGCCAGCAGTTACCTATCCGGGGGGGAGCAGTACTTC. This encodes CASSYLSGGEQYF.

Written as DNA, the CDR3 is TGCACCAGCAGCCAAGAATCCCGGGAGTGGTTCTTC. Translation gives CTSSQESREWFF. This rearrangement joins TRBV1 to TRBJ2-1; the table's TRBD1 call for D was not verified on the DNA. TRBV1 is listed as a pseudogene. The CDR3 is 12 amino acids.

This clonotype was observed a handful of times. The chain uses TRBV27 and TRBJ2-2, with 7 bases that match TRBD1. The CDR3 consists of 16 residues. V shed 3 bases, J shed 0 bases, and the junction held 4 bases outside the gene matches. CDR1 and CDR2 (germline): MNHEY, SMNVEV (reference sequence). The CDR3 protein is CASSFRGKANTGELFF. The CDR3 nucleotides read TGTGCCAGCAGTTTCAGGGGGAAGGCGAACACCGGGGAGCTGTTTTTT.

This clonotype was observed many times. The chain carries TRBV20-1 and TRBJ1-5; 8 bases line up with TRBD1. The CDR3 runs to 12 residues. J gave up 7 bases and V 7 bases, and 6 bases lay outside the gene matches. Germline V gives CDR1 DFQATT, CDR2 SNEGSKA (reference sequence). CDR3 loop: CSVQGAGQPQHF. Written as DNA, the CDR3 is TGCAGTGTCCAGGGGGCCGGGCAGCCCCAGCATTTT.

A remark on this clonotype: The final CDR3 position lacks the conserved phenylalanine or tryptophan, pointing to a likely read error. This chain connects TRBV28 to TRBJ2-7; perhaps TRBD1 as D (6 bases). The germline V gene has CDR1 MDHEN and CDR2 SYDVKM. The V end lost 8 bases, the J end lost 2 bases, and 28 bases lay between the germline ends. This CDR3 is 18 amino acids long. The CDR3 region is CASSLVRNRVEVTYEQYS. The DNA for the CDR3 is TGTGCCAGCTCCCTTGTCCGGAACAGGGTGGAAGTTACCTACGAGCAGTACTCC.

Ten or more counts support this clonotype. The CDR3 loop reads CASRGTGGYEKLFF. In nucleotides, the CDR3 is TGTGCCTCCCGTGGGACAGGGGGTTATGAAAAACTGTTTTTT. This sequence joins TRBV28 and TRBJ1-4, with 11 bases aligning to TRBD1. Germline CDR1 and CDR2: MDHEN and SYDVKM. J was trimmed by 6 bases and V by 11 bases; bases with no gene match: 8. CDR3 length: 14 amino acids.

The chain has TRBV6-5 and TRBJ2-7; 9 bases line up with TRBD1. Germline-derived CDR1 and CDR2 are MNHEY and SVGAGI. Germline trimming cut 0 bases from V and 3 bases from J; bases unmatched to any gene: 3. CDR3 length equals 15 residues. The chain's CDR3 is CASSYSGTGNYEQYF. The CDR3 coding sequence is TGTGCCAGCAGTTACTCTGGGACAGGGAACTACGAGCAGTACTTC.

This clonotype showed up just a few times. The chain couples TRBV25-1 to TRBJ1-2, with a weak D call TRBD1 (5 bases). The CDR3 length is 17 residues. V lost 0 bases, J lost 4 bases, and 18 bases lay in between. Germline loops: CDR1 MGHDK, CDR2 SYGVNS. The CDR3 DNA reads TGTGCCAGCAGTGAATACGCCGGTTCAGGGACCTTCTATGGCTACACCTTC. Translating gives CASSEYAGSGTFYGYTF.

CDR3 residues: CASGPKGPTYEQYF. In DNA, the CDR3 is TGTGCCAGCGGACCGAAGGGCCCAACCTACGAGCAGTACTTC. The J gene is TRBJ2-7, the V gene TRBV4-2; D not certain. The CDR3 runs to 14 residues. In germline, CDR1 is LGHNA, CDR2 YNFKEQ. V was clipped by 8 bases and J by 2 bases, with 16 bases between them.

Ten or more counts support this clonotype. This chain links TRBV20-1 with TRBJ1-1; D gene unclear. This CDR3 has 14 amino acids. The germline V and J ends were trimmed by 3 bases and 1 base, with 12 bases remaining between them. Germline V gives CDR1 DFQATT, CDR2 SNEGSKA (reference sequence). CDR3 loop: CSARVPQRNTEAFF. As DNA, the CDR3 is TGCAGTGCTAGGGTCCCGCAGAGGAACACTGAAGCTTTCTTT.

This clonotype was recorded many times. This chain connects TRBV25-1 to TRBJ2-7; weak D call: TRBD2 (7 bases). CDR1 is MGHDK, CDR2 SYGVNS, per germline. The V end was cut by 4 bases, the J end by 2 bases, with 18 bases between. CDR3 size: 16 residues. This CDR3 reads CASSGNGRGGTYEQYF. CDR3 bases: TGTGCCAGCAGTGGGAACGGTAGGGGGGGGACCTACGAGCAGTACTTC.

In its sample, this clonotype was seen many times. The chain links TRBV7-8 to TRBJ2-7, with D possibly TRBD2 on 6 matching bases. CDR1 is SGHVS and CDR2 is FQNEAQ in the germline V gene. V dropped 1 base and J dropped 3 bases, with 13 bases sitting between them. The length of the CDR3 is 15 residues. For the CDR3, the DNA is TGTGCCAGCAGCTTAGGGAGGGAAGGTATCTACGAGCAGTACTTC. As protein: CASSLGREGIYEQYF.

The gene calls are TRBV5-1 and TRBJ1-1; TRBD1 agrees at 7 bases. This CDR3 comprises 16 residues. The trim removed 4 bases at V and 1 base at J, leaving 10 bases unmatched. Germline CDR1 is SGHRS and CDR2 is YFSETQ. CDR3 sequence: CASSPGQVFSNTEAFF. The CDR3 DNA sequence: TGCGCCAGCAGCCCCGGACAGGTATTCTCGAACACTGAAGCTTTCTTT.

This clonotype was counted many times. The V call is TRBV12-3 or TRBV12-4, the J call TRBJ1-5; unclear D gene. V was shortened by 3 bases and J by 4 bases, with 10 bases between the two germline ends. This CDR3 spans 14 amino acids. The CDR3 protein is CASSFSERNQPQHF. For the CDR3, the DNA is TGTGCCAGCAGTTTTTCGGAAAGAAATCAGCCCCAGCATTTT.

This rearrangement joins TRBV5-1 to TRBJ2-1; 9 bases map to TRBD2. Germline CDR1 and CDR2: SGHRS and YFSETQ. J gave up 6 bases and V 4 bases, and 8 bases lay outside the gene matches. The CDR3 has 15 residues. CDR3 residues: CASSPTAGGTNEQFF. CDR3 nucleotides: TGCGCCAGCAGCCCGACGGCGGGGGGGACCAATGAGCAGTTCTTC.

This chain uses TRBV5-1 with TRBJ2-1, with 11 bases matching TRBD1. CDR1 is SGHRS, CDR2 YFSETQ, per germline. The V segment lost 1 base and the J segment 9 bases; nucleotides outside the gene matches: 6. CDR3 length equals 15 residues. The CDR3 is CASSLLDRGPGEQFF. Written as DNA, the CDR3 is TGCGCCAGCAGCTTGCTGGACAGGGGGCCAGGTGAGCAGTTCTTC.

This clonotype has a count of ten or more. V and J are TRBV27 and TRBJ2-1; D not certain. Trimming left V 2 bases short and J 0 bases short, with 11 bases between. From germline, CDR1 is MNHEY and CDR2 SMNVEV (reference sequence). This CDR3 is 16 amino acids long. The CDR3 nucleotides are TGTGCCAGCAGTTTAAGAGGCAGCAGCTCCTACAATGAGCAGTTCTTC. Translating it yields CASSLRGSSSYNEQFF.

The chain links TRBV7-6 to TRBJ2-2; D gene unclear. The CDR3 consists of 15 residues. Trimming cost V 1 base and J 3 bases, with 9 bases left between them. Germline CDR1 reads SGHVS; CDR2 reads FNYEAQ. As DNA, the CDR3 is TGTGCCAGCAGCTTAGTAGGCTCCTACACCGGGGAGCTGTTTTTT. It is translated as CASSLVGSYTGELFF.

This clonotype was counted at least ten times. The chain carries TRBV20-1 and TRBJ2-7, with a possible D match to TRBD1 (5 bases). The CDR3 contains 15 residues. Germline loops: CDR1 DFQATT, CDR2 SNEGSKA (reference sequence). V lost 2 bases and J lost 2, with 16 bases in between. CDR3 sequence reads: CSARQADSLPYEQYF. Here the CDR3 DNA reads TGCAGTGCTAGACAAGCCGACAGTTTGCCCTACGAGCAGTACTTC.

Concerning this clonotype itself: Germline and junction disagree at one end, which may indicate a read error. The chain carries TRBV7-7 and TRBJ2-7; D is possibly TRBD2 (6 bases). This CDR3 has 13 amino acids. CDR1 and CDR2 from the germline V gene are SSHAT and FNYEAQ (reference sequence). The CDR3 coding sequence is TGTGCTAGCAGCTTATCGGAGGGAGTCGAGCAGTACTTC. Translating gives CASSLSEGVEQYF.

At least ten counts were recorded for this clonotype. This chain joins TRBV20-1 and TRBJ2-1, with 7 bases lining up with TRBD2. Trimming at V came to 5 bases and at J to 6 bases, leaving 19 bases not matched to a gene. Germline CDR1 reads DFQATT; CDR2 reads SNEGSKA (reference sequence). The CDR3 totals 17 residues. CDR3 DNA: TGCAGTGCTGCCCTCCTCATTCTAGCGGCCACTCTCAATGAGCAGTTCTTC. It specifies CSAALLILAATLNEQFF.

This clonotype was observed a single time. A much larger clone is a single base away; this may be a read error. The J gene is TRBJ1-1, the V gene TRBV20-1; 11 bases align to TRBD1. Germline-derived CDR1 and CDR2 are DFQATT and SNEGSKA (reference sequence). The V and J ends lost 1 base and 5 bases, in that order; junction bases with no gene match: 6. The CDR3 contains 15 residues. The CDR3 nucleotides are TGCAGTGCTAGAGTCGGACAGGGGGCTTGGACTGAAGCTTTCTTT. This codes for CSARVGQGAWTEAFF.

This clonotype was recorded many times. The gene calls are TRBV7-8 and TRBJ2-7; 7 bases fit TRBD2. The CDR3 is 16 residues long. In germline, CDR1 is SGHVS, CDR2 FQNEAQ. Unmatched junction bases numbered 13, after V lost 4 bases and J lost 4 bases. The CDR3 spells CASSSLFRGGSYEQYF. For the CDR3, the DNA is TGTGCCAGCAGCTCCCTATTTCGGGGCGGGAGTTACGAGCAGTACTTC. Full variable domain (remainder filled in from reference TRBV7-8 and TRBJ2-7): GAGVSQSPRYKVAKRGQDVALRCDPISGHVSLFWYQQALGQGPEFLTYFQNEAQLDKSGLPSDRFFAERPEGSVSTLKIQRTQQEDSAVYLCASSSLFRGGSYEQYFGPGTRLTVT.